A single sample gave rise to the 19 T cell receptor beta chains below, sequenced in a study of shared clonotypes between healthy human individuals. Naivety among CD8 cells was defined by CD45RO negativity and positive CCR7 selection, thereby excluding terminally differentiated effector memory CD45RA+ cells. Data came from immunoSEQ multiplex PCR; TCRdb stores just in-frame clones and leaves some out. The table shows fewer than 1 million clones, with about 96% occurring only once. Sequencing input: naive CD8+ T cells sorted from blood. The receptors derive from a man in his thirties or forties in good health.

The V gene is TRBV27, the J gene TRBJ2-7; D is possibly TRBD1 (5 bases). CDR3 length equals 14 residues. V shed 2 bases and J shed 2 bases, with 10 bases lying between them. CDR1 MNHEY and CDR2 SMNVEV come from the germline V gene (reference sequence). CDR3 loop: CASSLAGRTYEQYF. DNA of the CDR3: TGTGCCAGCAGTTTAGCAGGGCGAACCTACGAGCAGTACTTC.

V and J are TRBV2 and TRBJ2-1, with D hard to call. This CDR3 has 13 residues. The ends were cut back, 7 bases at V and 0 bases at J, with 7 bases in the middle. CDR1 and CDR2 (germline): SNHLY, FYNNEI. The CDR3 region has the DNA TGTGCCAGCAAGCAGAACTCCTACAATGAGCAGTTCTTC. Translated, it gives CASKQNSYNEQFF.

This chain uses TRBV7-9 with TRBJ2-5; D may match TRBD1 or TRBD2 (5 bases each). This CDR3 region has 12 residues. In germline, CDR1 is SEHNR, CDR2 FQNEAQ (reference sequence). Trimming stripped 7 bases from V and 2 bases from J, with 8 bases between. The CDR3 loop is CASNGGQETQYF. The CDR3, as DNA: TGTGCCAGCAATGGGGGACAAGAGACCCAGTACTTC.

The CDR3 region has the DNA TGCAGCGTTGACCCCACTACGGGGGGCAATGAGCAGTTCTTC. It specifies CSVDPTTGGNEQFF. The chain joins TRBV29-1 to TRBJ2-1, with TRBD2 matching over 7 bases. J gave up 6 bases and V 3 bases, and 8 bases lay outside the gene matches. Germline V lookup: CDR1 SQVTM, CDR2 ANQGSEA. The CDR3 covers 14 residues.

The CDR3 sequence is CASSVASKVSNEQFF. In nucleotides, the CDR3 is TGTGCCAGCAGCGTAGCTAGTAAGGTCTCCAATGAGCAGTTCTTC. The chain links TRBV9 to TRBJ2-1; no reliable D call. The CDR3 length is 15 residues. Per germline, CDR1 SGDLS and CDR2 YYNGEE. V lost 0 bases and J 6 bases, leaving 13 bases between the germline ends.

V gene TRBV5-6 combines with J gene TRBJ2-1; 10 bases are a match to TRBD2. J lost 7 bases, V lost 5 bases, and 9 bases had no gene match. The CDR3 consists of 15 residues. Germline assignment: CDR1 SGHDT and CDR2 YYEEEE. The CDR3 protein is CASSPQLAGLNEQFF. In nucleotides, the CDR3 is TGTGCCAGCAGTCCACAACTAGCGGGATTGAATGAGCAGTTCTTC.

V gene TRBV15 combines with J gene TRBJ1-5; 8 bases map to TRBD1. The trim removed 0 bases at V and 7 bases at J, leaving 11 bases unmatched. CDR3 length equals 17 residues. From germline, CDR1 is LNHNV and CDR2 YYDKDF (reference sequence). DNA for the CDR3: TGTGCCACCAGCAGAGATCGGCGGACAGGGATCACGCAGCCCCAGCATTTT. It translates to CATSRDRRTGITQPQHF.

The V call is TRBV4-2, the J call TRBJ1-2; D call uncertain. CDR1 is LGHNA and CDR2 is YNFKEQ in the germline V gene. V gave up 0 bases and J gave up 6 bases, with 14 bases separating them. This CDR3 is 15 amino acids long. The chain's CDR3 is CASSQDLQILDGYTF. CDR3 bases: TGTGCCAGCAGCCAAGATCTTCAGATATTAGATGGCTACACCTTC.

The gene calls are TRBV10-2 and TRBJ2-1, with 12 bases identical to TRBD2. The germline gives CDR1 WSHSY, CDR2 SAAADI. The CDR3 consists of 15 residues. Trimming at V came to 4 bases and at J to 6 bases, leaving 4 bases not matched to a gene. In nucleotides, the CDR3 is TGCGCCAGCAGTGGGACTAGCGGGGAGGGCAATGAGCAGTTCTTC. Its translation is CASSGTSGEGNEQFF.

The J gene is TRBJ2-1, the V gene TRBV7-3, with a weak D call TRBD1 (6 bases). Trimming removed 5 bases at V and 4 bases at J, with 15 bases between. In germline, CDR1 is SGHTA, CDR2 FQGTGA. The CDR3 totals 15 residues. The DNA for the CDR3 is TGTGCCAGCAGCAGAACCGGGACACCATACAATGAGCAGTTCTTC. Amino acids: CASSRTGTPYNEQFF. Full variable domain (rest looked up from reference TRBV7-3 and TRBJ2-1): GAGVSQTPSNKVTEKGKYVELRCDPISGHTALYWYRQSLGQGPEFLIYFQGTGAADDSGLPNDRFFAVRPEGSVSTLKIQRTERGDSAVYLCASSRTGTPYNEQFFGPGTRLTVL.

The chain employs TRBV27 and TRBJ2-7; a possible D gene is TRBD1 (5 bases). Germline values: CDR1 MNHEY, CDR2 SMNVEV (reference sequence). This CDR3 is built from 14 residues. Trimming removed 5 bases at V and 6 bases at J, with 17 bases between. The DNA for the CDR3 is TGTGCCAGCAGTGTCCTGGGGCTGACTGGCGAGCAGTACTTC. Its translation: CASSVLGLTGEQYF.

There are a few counts of this clone. The rearrangement links TRBV18 to TRBJ2-1, with TRBD2 identical over 7 bases. CDR1 is KGHSH and CDR2 is LQKENI in the germline V gene. The CDR3 loop spans 16 amino acids. Germline trimming cut 0 bases from V and 4 bases from J; bases unmatched to any gene: 6. The CDR3 coding sequence is TGTGCCAGCTCACCACCGTCTAGCGGAGATTACAATGAGCAGTTCTTC. Translating gives CASSPPSSGDYNEQFF.

The CDR3 reads CASSFSAAANEQFF. CDR3 coding DNA: TGTGCCAGCAGTTTTTCGGCGGCAGCCAATGAGCAGTTCTTC. This chain connects TRBV27 to TRBJ2-1; unclear D gene. V dropped 3 bases and J dropped 6 bases, with 12 bases sitting between them. CDR1 MNHEY and CDR2 SMNVEV come from the germline V gene (reference sequence). The CDR3 consists of 14 residues.

The chain couples TRBV7-2 to TRBJ1-5; D gene ambiguous. Germline loops: CDR1 SGHTA, CDR2 FQGNSA. V was clipped by 0 bases and J by 0 bases, with 9 bases between them. The CDR3 consists of 16 residues. The CDR3, as DNA: TGTGCCAGCAGCTTAGCAGATTTGTATAGCAATCAGCCCCAGCATTTT. This translates into CASSLADLYSNQPQHF.

This chain links TRBV7-8 with TRBJ2-1; the match to TRBD1 covers 8 bases. The CDR3 totals 15 residues. Trimming at V came to 6 bases and at J to 5 bases, leaving 9 bases not matched to a gene. The germline V gene has CDR1 SGHVS and CDR2 FQNEAQ. The CDR3 nucleotides read TGTGCCAGCAGTACTGGACAGGGCGGACACAATGAGCAGTTCTTC. Protein: CASSTGQGGHNEQFF.

This clone came up once. V is TRBV4-1 and J is TRBJ1-5; no clear D gene. The CDR3 covers 14 residues. CDR1 and CDR2 from the germline V gene are MGHRA and YSYEKL. Deletions cut 2 bases from V and 1 base from J, with 6 bases between. This CDR3 is CASSQHWSNQPQHF. CDR3 bases: TGCGCCAGCAGCCAACACTGGAGCAATCAGCCCCAGCATTTT.

The CDR3 DNA reads as TGTGCCAGCAGCGTAGGGGCTGGGGGCGCGGGCTTCGACGAGCAGTACTTC. It specifies CASSVGAGGAGFDEQYF. The V and J genes are TRBV9 and TRBJ2-7; perhaps TRBD1 as D (6 bases). CDR1 and CDR2 (germline): SGDLS, YYNGEE. The CDR3 is 17 residues long. V was cut by 0 bases and J by 5 bases, with 21 bases left in between.

This clone occurred once. V usage is TRBV28 and J usage is TRBJ2-7; D perhaps matches TRBD1 (5 bases). The CDR3 length is 15 residues. The germline gives CDR1 MDHEN, CDR2 SYDVKM. The V and J ends lost 5 bases and 2 bases respectively, with 16 bases between them. The DNA of the CDR3 is TGTGCCAGCAGTGTCTCTGACAGTGTAACCTACGAGCAGTACTTC. Protein: CASSVSDSVTYEQYF.

This rearrangement joins TRBV27 to TRBJ2-5, with TRBD2 as a possible D gene (6 bases). Between the trimmed V and J ends, which lost 4 bases and 10 bases, there was a span of 19 bases. Per the germline V gene, CDR1 is MNHEY and CDR2 is SMNVEV (reference sequence). The CDR3 contains 14 residues. In nucleotides, the CDR3 is TGTGCCAGCAGTTCCGGGACGGCGGGGTTGGACCAGTACTTC. It encodes CASSSGTAGLDQYF.